This note documents a single TCR beta chain sequence. This specimen belongs to a study of cytomegalovirus exposure and HLA in healthy donors. Primers included in the PCR were 60 Vbeta and 13 Jbeta primers. Libraries were prepared by immunoSEQ multiplex PCR; TCRdb keeps only in-frame clonotypes and omits some of them. Among some 180,000 clones listed, around 80% were seen once. Germline CDR1 reads MNHEY; CDR2 reads SMNVEV (reference sequence). The ends lost 3 bases at V and 4 bases at J; junction bases unmatched: 3. The CDR3 has 14 residues. The receptor comes from a woman in her sixties in good health and CMV-seropositive. Sequenced input: PBMCs. The V and J genes are TRBV27 and TRBJ2-1; 7 bases align to TRBD2. CDR3 loop: CASSFGLGYNEQFF. The CDR3 DNA follows: TGTGCCAGCAGTTTCGGACTAGGTTACAATGAGCAGTTCTTC.